A single sample gave rise to the 25 T cell receptor beta chains below, sequenced in a study of tumor and adjacent non-tumor tissue in lung cancer. TCRbeta libraries were built with three rounds of nested PCR, modified from ARM-PCR. TCRdb re-derived calls from the multiplex PCR reads in MiXCR, one entry per CDR3 protein. The sample contains 200,000 to 250,000 distinct CDR3 sequences, around 71% of which appear only once. RNA was extracted from bulk tissue without any cell sorting. Sequencing was performed on lung tumor tissue. The receptors come from a man in his 60s with non-small cell lung cancer.

Regarding this clonotype: A much larger clone sits a single nucleotide away, making a read error possible. The chain employs TRBV29-1 and TRBJ2-3, with 8 bases identical to TRBD2. Looked up from germline, CDR1 is SQVTM and CDR2 is ANQGSEA. The CDR3 extends over 15 amino acids. The CDR3 reads CSVRSSGNQRDTHYF. As DNA, the CDR3 is TGCAGCGTTCGGAGTAGCGGGAATCAGAGAGATACGCACTATTTT.

On this clonotype: Relative to the germline gene, one junction end is altered; a read error may explain this. The chain has TRBV11-3 and TRBJ2-5; no firm D call. The CDR3 runs to 14 residues. The V gene's germline CDR1 is SGHNT and CDR2 YENEEA. This CDR3 is CASSLHEVQETQYF. The CDR3 DNA sequence: TGTGCCAGCAGCTTGCACGAGGTCCAAGAGACCCAATACTTC. The full variable domain, with the rest looked up from reference TRBV11-3 and TRBJ2-5, is EAGVVQSPRYKIIEKKQPVAFWCNPISGHNTLYWYLQNLGQGPELLIRYENEEAVDDSQLPKDRFSAERLKGVDSTLKIQPAELGDSAVYLCASSLHEVQETQYFGPGTRLLVL.

The chain has TRBV29-1 and TRBJ2-1; the D call may be TRBD1 or TRBD2 (5 bases each). Trimming took 5 bases from V and 5 from J, leaving 13 bases between them. The CDR3 is 13 residues long. Germline CDR1 is SQVTM and CDR2 is ANQGSEA. In DNA, the CDR3 is TGCAGCGTTTGGGACGGGCGAGACAATGAGCAGTTCTTC. It encodes CSVWDGRDNEQFF.

A remark on this clonotype: Just one base apart from a much larger clone, this may be a read error. V is TRBV7-2 and J is TRBJ2-1, with D possibly matching TRBD1 (6 bases). Trimming removed 5 bases from V and 8 bases from J, with 13 bases in between. This CDR3 is 13 amino acids long. Germline values: CDR1 SGHTA, CDR2 FQGNSA. The CDR3 DNA reads as TGTGCCAGCAGCAAACAGGGTTGGGATGAGCAGTTCTTC. Its protein product is CASSKQGWDEQFF.

V usage is TRBV10-3 and J usage is TRBJ2-1; TRBD2 might be the D (7 bases). The V end was cut by 4 bases, the J end by 2 bases, with 12 bases between. The length of the CDR3 is 15 residues. The germline CDR1 and CDR2 sequences are ENHRY and SYGVKD. CDR3 loop: CAISGGGGAYNEQFF. The CDR3 nucleotides are TGTGCCATCAGTGGAGGGGGGGGAGCCTACAATGAGCAGTTCTTC.

The J gene is TRBJ2-7, the V gene TRBV20-1, with D uncertain. The CDR3 runs 13 residues. The V gene lost 3 bases and the J gene lost 7 bases, with 16 bases spanning the gap. Germline values: CDR1 DFQATT, CDR2 SNEGSKA (reference sequence). In nucleotides, the CDR3 is TGCAGTGCTAGCGCTATAAGGGCTGGAGAGCAGTACTTC. Its protein is CSASAIRAGEQYF.

The chain carries TRBV28 and TRBJ2-7; D remains unclear. The germline CDR1 and CDR2 sequences are MDHEN and SYDVKM. The CDR3 consists of 14 residues. V dropped 9 bases and J dropped 3 bases, with 18 bases sitting between them. The CDR3 DNA reads as TGTGCCAGTTTGGACCCCTCCTACAGCTACGAGCAGTACTTC. Amino acids: CASLDPSYSYEQYF.

Concerning this clonotype itself: Possible read error: a much larger clone is one base away. The chain is built from TRBV5-6 and TRBJ1-5; TRBD1 matches 7 bases. This CDR3 is 14 amino acids long. V lost 0 bases to trimming and J lost 7 bases; unmatched junction nucleotides: 4. Germline V gene lookup returns CDR1 SGHDT and CDR2 YYEEEE. CDR3 sequence reads: CASSLGDRVQPQHF. As DNA, the CDR3 is TGTGCCAGCAGCTTGGGTGACAGGGTCCAGCCCCAGCATTTT.

A note on this clonotype: A junction end diverges from the germline sequence, so it may reflect a read error. This sequence joins TRBV11-1 and TRBJ1-2; TRBD1 matches at 8 bases. This CDR3 is built from 13 residues. CDR1 and CDR2 (germline): SGHAT, FQDESV (reference sequence). The CDR3 loop reads CASSVGQVYGNTF. In DNA, the CDR3 is TGTGCCAGCAGCGTGGGACAGGTGTATGGCAACACCTTC.

As to this clonotype: The junction differs from germline at one of its ends, possibly a read error. V and J are TRBV6-2 or TRBV6-3 and TRBJ1-2; D is possibly TRBD1 (6 bases). The CDR3 contains 13 residues. CDR1 and CDR2 from the germline V gene are MNHEY and SVGEGT. The CDR3 spells CASNHRALYCYIF. CDR3 in DNA: TGTGCCAGCAACCACAGGGCCCTGTATTGCTACATCTTC.

On this clonotype: A much larger clone differs by one base, so this may be a read error. The chain has TRBV6-1 and TRBJ1-1; no firm D call. Germline V CDR1 and CDR2: MNHNS, SASEGT. The V and J ends lost 6 bases and 4 bases respectively, with 9 bases between them. The CDR3 runs to 12 residues. The CDR3 DNA sequence: TGTGCCAGCAGCCCCAGGTGCACTGAAGCTTTCTTT. This sequence encodes CASSPRCTEAFF.

On this clonotype: A much larger clone lies one base from this, so it may be a read error. The CDR3 DNA sequence: TGTACCAGCAGCCAGACAGGGGACGTTTTCTACGAGCAGTACTTC. Translated, it gives CTSSQTGDVFYEQYF. V gene TRBV12-3 or TRBV12-4 combines with J gene TRBJ2-7; 8 nucleotides align to TRBD1. The CDR3 has 15 amino acids.

Concerning this clonotype: At one of its ends the junction is not consistent with the germline gene, which may arise from a read error. V usage is TRBV20-1 and J usage is TRBJ1-4; D is possibly TRBD1 (5 bases). The CDR3 runs to 13 residues. Per germline, CDR1 DFQATT and CDR2 SNEGSKA (reference sequence). For the CDR3, the DNA is TGCAGTGCTAAAGCCGGGGCGCTTGAAAAACCGTTTTTT. Its translation is CSAKAGALEKPFF.

In regard to this clonotype: A much larger clonotype is one base distant, so this may be a read error. This is likely a read error, given that the CDR3 carries no conserved phenylalanine or tryptophan at its end. This sequence joins TRBV20-1 and TRBJ2-5; 16 bases align to TRBD2. In germline, CDR1 is DFQATT, CDR2 SNEGSKA (reference sequence). V lost 6 bases, J lost 6 bases, and 7 bases stayed unmatched. The CDR3 is made up of 15 amino acids. The CDR3 coding sequence is TGCAGTGCCCGGACGGGACTAGCGGGAGGGAAGACCCAGTACCTC. Its protein product is CSARTGLAGGKTQYL.

The J gene is TRBJ2-2, the V gene TRBV5-1; 11 bases match TRBD1. The V gene's germline CDR1 is SGHRS and CDR2 YFSETQ. Trimming took 7 bases from V and 6 from J; bases not matched to a gene: 8. The CDR3 is made up of 15 amino acids. CDR3 nucleotides: TGCGCCAGCCGCTGGACAGGGGGCGACCCCGGGGAGCTGTTTTTT. This gives the protein CASRWTGGDPGELFF.

The rearrangement uses TRBV28 and TRBJ2-2, with D tentatively TRBD1 (6 bases). Trimming took off 3 bases at V and 4 bases at J, with 21 bases between the two ends. The CDR3 has 18 amino acids. Germline V CDR1 and CDR2: MDHEN, SYDVKM. This CDR3 reads CASSFPPVGAAGTGELFF. The CDR3 region has the DNA TGTGCCAGCAGTTTCCCGCCTGTGGGGGCGGCGGGCACCGGGGAGCTGTTTTTT.

A note on this clonotype: Sequence at one end of the junction differs from germline and may be a read error. CDR3 in amino acids: CATSYLAASGNTIYF. As DNA, the CDR3 is TGTGCCACCAGTTACTTGGCAGCCTCTGGAAACACCATATATTTT. J is TRBJ1-3 and V is TRBV6-6; D unresolved. There are 15 residues in the CDR3. Germline assignment: CDR1 MNHNY and CDR2 SVGAGI (reference sequence).

Turning to this clonotype: The CDR3 does not end in the conserved phenylalanine or tryptophan, so this is likely a read error. The rearrangement links TRBV7-8 to TRBJ2-1; 9 bases match TRBD2. CDR1 is SGHVS, CDR2 FQNEAQ, per germline. CDR3 length: 14 residues. Trimming cost V 2 bases and J 8 bases; bases outside gene matches: 4. DNA of the CDR3: TGTGCCAGCAGCTTAAGGACTAGCGCCCATGAGCAGTTCATC. Translating it yields CASSLRTSAHEQFI.

The V and J genes are TRBV20-1 and TRBJ1-1; D unresolved. V lost 6 bases to trimming and J lost 9 bases, with 14 bases between them. This CDR3 contains 11 residues. The germline V gene encodes CDR1 DFQATT and CDR2 SNEGSKA (reference sequence). CDR3 region: CSARNLDKAFF. The CDR3 DNA is TGCAGTGCCCGAAATCTGGATAAAGCTTTCTTT.

As concerns this clonotype: This may stem from a read error, because a much larger clone lies one nucleotide away. The chain combines TRBV20-1 with TRBJ1-1; weak D call: TRBD1 (5 bases). V lost 0 bases, J lost 1 base, and 12 bases lay in between. The CDR3 consists of 15 residues. From germline, CDR1 is DFQATT and CDR2 SNEGSKA (reference sequence). The CDR3 nucleotides are TGCAGTGCTAGAGATCGGGGGGGACCGAACACTGAAGCTTTCTTT. Amino acids: CSARDRGGPNTEAFF.

A word on this clonotype: One end of the junction fails to match germline, which may point to a read error. This chain joins TRBV12-3 or TRBV12-4 and TRBJ2-1; 9 bases align to TRBD2. This CDR3 contains 17 residues. The CDR3 loop reads CANSHSAGGSSYNEQFF. The CDR3 nucleotides are TGTGCCAACAGTCATTCAGCGGGGGGAAGCTCCTACAATGAGCAGTTCTTC.

Regarding this clonotype: An end of the junction does not agree with germline; a read error may underlie this. The rearrangement links TRBV4-2 to TRBJ1-1; 8 bases agree with TRBD1. The germline V gene has CDR1 LGHNA and CDR2 YNFKEQ. The CDR3 contains 15 residues. The DNA for the CDR3 is TGTGCCAGCAGCCTACAGGGGGATATGAAGACTGAAGCTTTCTTT. Translated, it gives CASSLQGDMKTEAFF.

Of note for this clonotype: A much larger clone lies one base from this, so it may be a read error. The J gene is TRBJ2-3, the V gene TRBV20-1; tentative D call: TRBD1 (6 bases). The CDR3 totals 14 residues. Germline CDR1 DFQATT, CDR2 SNEGSKA (reference sequence). CDR3 in DNA: TGCAATGCCAAAGATCAGGGGAGCACAGATACGCAGTATTTT. It is translated as CNAKDQGSTDTQYF.

A remark on this clonotype: A read error may be the cause here, since a much bigger clone is one base away. This chain links TRBV6-5 with TRBJ2-5, with D maybe TRBD2 (6 bases). Germline CDR1 MNHEY, CDR2 SVGAGI. CDR3 length: 13 amino acids. V was trimmed by 6 bases and J by 4 bases, leaving 12 bases between them. The CDR3 coding sequence is TGTGCCAGCAGCCTACTAGCAGCAGAGACCCAGTACTTC. Encoded protein: CASSLLAAETQYF.

Concerning this clonotype itself: One end of the junction does not line up with germline, which may come from a read error. The CDR3 sequence: CASSSGSRGDNKPQHF. CDR3 DNA: TGTGCCAGCTCATCGGGGTCCAGGGGGGACAATAAGCCCCAGCATTTT. The gene calls are TRBV18 and TRBJ1-5, with 7 positions matching TRBD1. Germline-derived CDR1 and CDR2 are KGHSH and LQKENI. The CDR3 has 16 residues.